This TCR beta chain was found in a study of cytomegalovirus exposure and HLA in healthy donors (dated by TCRdb to about 2017). Looking at the study overall: According to an earlier analysis of 550 to 700 of the donors, 200 million or so T cells yielded over 90 million unique TCR beta sequences and 276 Gb of sequence data. Among the roughly 400 genotyped donors, around 81% belonged to the genetic ancestry cluster associated with self-reported Caucasian donors. The number of typed donors differed by locus: about 620-640 for A, B, C, DRB1 and DQB1; 500 to 550 for DQA1; around 610 for DPA1; and approximately 450 for DPB1. An earlier analysis of several hundred of the donors used high-throughput TCR beta sequencing to judge whether each TCR beta V gene segment behaved as functional or pseudogenic. To predict cytomegalovirus infection status, the study brought together high-throughput TCR immunosequencing, statistical association of individual TCRs with disease status, and machine learning. Donor age, sex, ethnicity and CMV serostatus were compiled together with the repertoire data. In the later analysis, no new phenotypic data were used to find candidate immune exposures; instead, reliance was placed on TCR beta sequences and their occurrence across donors. Using immunosequencing, the study profiled T cell repertoires from about 620 subjects and related those repertoires to cytomegalovirus serostatus. In a later analysis, previously published TCR beta repertoires from fewer than 750 donors were re-analyzed and high-resolution HLA genotyping was added so that TCR occurrence patterns could be studied. In a later genetic analysis, genome-wide SNP genotypes for 398 of the 666 donors were used, and that subset was treated as a discovery cohort. The study was designed to test whether signatures of past pathogen exposure could be identified by cataloging public T cell receptors. A separate validation cohort of about 110 different subjects was used in addition to the approximately 700-subject first cohort. Because of strong linkage in the cohort, five DR-DQ haplotypes were treated as single units for association and clustering. About 320 gigabases of sequencing data and tens of millions of unique TCR sequences were included in an early release covering roughly 700 HLA-typed donors. Among a few hundred genotyped donors of the cohort, an average of approximately 230,000 unique TCR beta nucleotide sequences were sequenced per donor, around 18% of them non-productive. HLA typing covered class I and class II loci at four-digit resolution. All discovery cohort repertoires had been generated using a single sequencing platform. Overall results and qualifications from the work: Linkage disequilibrium might explain the correlated functional status among segregating V segments, but an unknown experimental factor could not be ruled out. The cohort was sequenced for TCR beta chains only, and without alpha or paired-chain data the features that could be detected were limited. Because the 87-base-pair reads could not distinguish some IMGT-functional V segments, including TRBV6-2 and TRBV6-3, those segments were excluded. A further reported finding was that TCR beta sequences accurately predicted the HLA-A and HLA-B alleles for most subjects in the first cohort. Because HLA typing was unavailable for some donors at each locus, only the typed subset was used in association tests. Seventeen rarely observed V segments, including chromosome 9 orphons, were excluded from the earlier analysis of several hundred of the donors because counts were too low. In both the original and validation cohorts, the classifier was reported to diagnose cytomegalovirus status with high specificity and sensitivity. While some public TCRs were present in many individuals, most TCR sequences turned up only very rarely across donors. Three of the identified cytomegalovirus-associated TCR beta chains were confirmed in vitro to be specific for cytomegalovirus antigens. The study gave a list of about 170 TCR beta chains associated with cytomegalovirus. In a later analysis, HLA-associated TCR beta chains showed more clonal expansion and lower generation probabilities than non-associated chains that were equally common. In a later genetic analysis, fewer N-insertions in productive TCRs were reported among donors in an Asian-associated ancestry cluster than the roughly 700-donor mean. A group of highly shared sequence variants was considered likely to be a technical artifact of the sequencing pipeline. In an earlier analysis of some 500 of the donors, most TCR beta V segments were observed in productive rearrangements about 87% or about 30% of the time, broadly matching IMGT annotations. In a later analysis, most CMV-associated TCR beta chains were found to appear HLA-restricted, with HLA associations seemingly driven largely by CMV exposure. According to the authors, the approach could potentially be generalized to other disease states and immunological phenotypes. The presence/absence analyses assumed that sequencing depth was roughly uniform across donors, and that assumption may not be true. Strong co-occurrence of HLA alleles, especially DR and DQ, made assigning TCR associations to individual alleles difficult. Several of the top co-occurrence clusters appeared to be linked to parvovirus B19, influenza, CMV and Epstein-Barr virus, according to a later analysis. In a later analysis, TCR association rates were found to vary across HLA loci, with the most associated TCRs seen for DRB1 alleles and the fewest for HLA-C alleles. Immune exposure information for the cohort was limited to CMV serostatus. Specific HLA alleles were associated with over 15,000 TCR beta sequences at a false discovery rate of 0.05 in a later analysis. A later genetic analysis associated a missense DCLRE1C variant with V-gene and J-gene trimming of TCR beta chains, and an independent cohort replicated the association.

The cohort was made up of approximately 670 healthy bone marrow donors. At the time of sampling, all cohort members were nominally healthy, though unrecorded immune exposures were likely present. The donor tested CMV seropositive, placing the donor among the roughly 270 seropositive members of the cohort. Each donor provided a peripheral blood sample, and peripheral blood mononuclear cells were used for TCR beta sequencing. The Qiagen DNeasy Blood Extraction Kit was used to extract genomic DNA from the blood cell samples. In the case of this clone: Its antigen is unknown. Base qualities were left out, and no much larger clone turns up one base away.

Library preparation employed the immunoSEQ multiplex PCR assay. For the multiplex PCR, a mixture combining 60 forward primers for TCR Vbeta segments and 13 reverse primers for TCR Jbeta segments was used. A multiplex PCR assay on genomic DNA amplified the CDR3 region of rearranged TCR beta genes. On the Illumina HiSeq System, the amplified TCR beta libraries were sequenced as 87-base-pair reads. The authors' pipeline ran thus. In a later analysis, tens of millions of unique TCR beta chains were counted across the approximately 670 repertoires, and roughly 11 million of these chains were shared by at least two donors. To remove PCR and sequencing errors, raw reads were error-corrected and collapsed into unique sequences using a nearest-neighbor algorithm that merged closely related sequences. V, D and J gene segments were assigned by aligning CDR3 sequences to IMGT reference sequences. For a sequence to be retained, at least a six-nucleotide match to both a V gene segment and a J gene segment was required. A rearrangement counted as productive if the CDR3 had no stop codons and remained in frame with V and J, and every other rearrangement counted as non-productive. CDR3 was defined by IMGT convention, running from the second conserved V-encoded cysteine to the conserved J-encoded phenylalanine. The earlier analysis of around 640 of the donors excluded sequences that lacked an unambiguous match to a single V gene segment. In an earlier analysis of 587 of the donors, V segments were called functional above 56.7% productive rearrangements and were called segregating when the between-donor standard deviation exceeded 5%. To diagnose cytomegalovirus status from the catalog of TCR beta chain sequences, a statistical classification framework was built. In a later analysis, V and J genes were assigned by comparing TCR nucleotide sequences against IMGT/GENE-DB human TR gene sequences. In a later analysis, CDR3 sequences and most-parsimonious VDJ recombination scenarios were assigned using the TCRdist pipeline. In a later analysis, every TCR beta chain was defined by the combination of its CDR3 amino acid sequence and its V-gene family, and reads without a unique V-gene family were dropped. A later analysis removed 500 to 600 highly shared, low-generation-probability nucleotide sequences to deal with suspected cross-contamination and a sequencing artifact. In a later analysis, a clonal expansion index was calculated for each public chain from normalized within-repertoire ranks of inferred template counts. In a later analysis, generation probabilities were computed using a VDJ recombination model fitted to out-of-frame rearrangements, and the results were checked against IGoR. In a later analysis, TCR-TCR, TCR-HLA and TCR-CMV co-occurrence was scored with hypergeometric tests, and a repertoire-size bias correction was applied to TCR pairs. To estimate false discovery rates, a later analysis permuted the HLA or CMV assignments 20 times. In a later analysis, co-occurring TCRs were grouped using DBSCAN, with TCRdist sequence similarity added in when clustering inside HLA-allele-positive subsets. Repertoires with fewer than 30,000 or more than 120,000 public chains were left out of co-occurrence clustering, as were about five repertoires with anomalous nucleotide sharing. Drawn from immuneACCESS, this table holds only the in-frame rearrangements with V and J called that TCRdb kept. Clones are partly lost; checked studies trace under half to an unresolved V gene and leave the rest unexplained. V, J and clone size reflect that table, while D and trimming were determined from the DNA. This sample lists approximately 140,000 clones; 75% to 80% were detected once. 2.5% to 3.5% of the sample goes to the ten largest clones.

The germline V gene sets CDR1 to SGHTA and CDR2 to FQGNSA. V is reduced by 4 bases and J by 4 bases, leaving a spacing of 8 bases between them. The CDR3 has 13 amino acids, counting the end cysteine and phenylalanine. The DNA shown is the 39-base CDR3, in frame from base 1. The source is a man aged 40-49 years in good health and CMV-seropositive. Sequences were obtained from PBMCs. Recombination joined TRBV7-2 with TRBJ1-5, with no confidently assigned D gene. This receptor carries the CDR3 CASSYQENQPQHF. The DNA sequence is TGTGCCAGCAGCTACCAAGAGAATCAGCCCCAGCATTTT.